Sequencing of this TCR beta chain was carried out in a study of T-cell reconstitution after alpha-beta-depleted transplantation in children. Turning to this clonotype: Its specificity is not known.

The CDR3 loop spans 17 amino acids. In germline, CDR1 is KGHDR, CDR2 SFDVKD. Trimming cost V 3 bases and J 7 bases; bases outside gene matches: 14. Preparation of the TCRbeta library involved a method that used unique molecular identifiers. TCRdb called the PCR reads again in MiXCR, with one record for every CDR3 protein. The sample consists of approximately 800,000 distinct CDR3 sequences, less than 20% of them appearing once. Overall study findings and caveats: The authors attributed T-cell counts and diversity one year after transplant mostly to newly produced T cells. Several hundred rapidly expanded clones from non-depleted graft cells reportedly supplied alpha-beta T cells about two months post-transplant. Recipient T cells and thymic progenitors that survived gave rise to the high TCRbeta diversity observed at day 60 in some patients.

This TCR was sampled from a male patient under 18 who had a stem cell transplant for acute lymphoblastic leukemia, so the T cells may come from the graft donor. The rearrangement uses TRBV24-1 and TRBJ2-1; TRBD2 matches at 7 bases. This specimen was PBMCs, mostly from graft donor cells, taken 360 days after TCRalphabeta/CD19-depleted stem cell transplant. The CDR3 loop reads CATSDTWLAGVVNEQFF. As DNA, the CDR3 is TGTGCCACCAGTGATACTTGGCTGGCGGGAGTAGTAAATGAGCAGTTCTTC.